A single sample is the source of the 3 T cell receptor beta chains below, sequenced in a study of blood T cell repertoires in COVID-19. TCRdb's table, derived via immunoSEQ multiplex PCR, lists solely in-frame clones and lacks some. The data show around 160,000 clones, with approximately 80% seen just once and 10% to 15% held by the top ten. The sequenced material came from peripheral blood. These receptors were obtained from a man between 60 and 75 years old with active or convalescent COVID-19.

The gene calls are TRBV5-1 and TRBJ2-5; 10 bases agree with TRBD1. The CDR3 is made up of 14 amino acids. The germline V gene encodes CDR1 SGHRS and CDR2 YFSETQ. J gave up 1 base and V 4 bases, and 1 base lay outside the gene matches. CDR3 amino acids: CASSRDRGQETQYF. The CDR3 bases are TGCGCCAGCAGCAGGGACAGGGGCCAAGAGACCCAGTACTTC.

Only a few counts were recorded for this clone. The J gene is TRBJ1-3, the V gene TRBV16, with no clear D. Trimming left V 6 bases short and J 2 bases short, with 8 bases between. Looked up from germline, CDR1 is KGHSY and CDR2 is FQNENV. This CDR3 is built from 13 residues. The CDR3 coding sequence is TGTGCCAGCAGTCTTACTCCTGGAAACACCATATATTTT. Translation: CASSLTPGNTIYF.

The chain carries TRBV13 and TRBJ2-1; 9 nucleotides agree with TRBD2. Germline V gene sequence: CDR1 PRHDT, CDR2 FYEKMQ (reference sequence). The V gene end was trimmed by 0 bases and the J gene end by 12 bases; junction bases not matched to a gene: 3. The length of the CDR3 is 13 residues. As DNA, the CDR3 is TGTGCCAGCAGCTTAGGGACTAGCGGTTGGCAGTTCTTC. Protein sequence: CASSLGTSGWQFF.